These 20 T cell receptor beta chains came from one sample sequenced in a study of regulatory T cells in long-lasting Graves disease. Arm-PCR of CDR3 regions with iRepertoire HTBI primers generated TCR beta libraries. TCRdb re-called the multiplex PCR reads through MiXCR, storing one row per CDR3 protein. The data show about half a million distinct CDR3 sequences, approximately 22% seen once. Time point given: persistent/refractory GD, antithyroid drugs over 5 years with positive TRAb. The TCR library was made from RNA that had been extracted from PBMCs in TRIzol. The input for sequencing was peripheral blood mononuclear cells (PBMCs), taken when the disease was refractory, from a patient treated with antithyroid drugs. All receptors derive from a female donor with Graves disease.

This clonotype has at least ten counts. The chain combines TRBV2 with TRBJ1-5, with D perhaps TRBD1 (5 bases). Between the trimmed V and J ends, which lost 1 base and 4 bases, there was a span of 14 bases. This CDR3 has 16 residues. From germline, CDR1 is SNHLY and CDR2 FYNNEI. The CDR3 spells CASSEVSGRGNQPQHF. DNA for the CDR3: TGTGCCAGCAGTGAAGTTTCGGGTAGGGGTAATCAGCCCCAGCATTTT. Drawing the rest from reference TRBV2 and TRBJ1-5, the complete variable domain is EPEVTQTPSHQVTQMGQEVILRCVPISNHLYFYWYRQILGQKVEFLVSFYNNEISEKSEIFDDQFSVERPDGSNFTLKIRSTKLEDSAMYFCASSEVSGRGNQPQHFGDGTRLSIL.

Concerning this clonotype: Here the CDR3 omits its conserved ending phenylalanine or tryptophan, so a read error is the likely source. V usage is TRBV7-2 and J usage is TRBJ2-5; 8 bases align to TRBD2. J lost 1 base, V lost 0 bases, and 7 bases had no gene match. The germline V gene has CDR1 SGHTA and CDR2 FQGNSA. The CDR3 has 17 residues. Here the CDR3 DNA reads TGTGCCAGCAGCTTAGCTTCAACGGGGGGGGGCCAAGAGACCCAGTACCTC. It specifies CASSLASTGGGQETQYL.

The chain employs TRBV7-9 and TRBJ2-3, with D perhaps matching TRBD1 or TRBD2 (6 bases each). V was clipped by 4 bases and J by 2 bases, with 13 bases between them. The CDR3 loop spans 15 amino acids. Germline lookup yields CDR1 SEHNR and CDR2 FQNEAQ (reference sequence). The CDR3 nucleotides are TGTGCCAGCAGCTCCCGGGGGCGTAACACAGATACGCAGTATTTT. As protein: CASSSRGRNTDTQYF.

There are a few counts of this clonotype. The chain uses TRBV18 and TRBJ2-7; 7 positions agree with TRBD2. CDR3 length equals 13 residues. The V segment lost 2 bases and the J segment 4 bases; nucleotides outside the gene matches: 2. Germline CDR1 reads KGHSH; CDR2 reads LQKENI. CDR3 DNA: TGTGCCAGCTCACCAATGGGAGGGTACGAGCAGTACTTC. Its protein is CASSPMGGYEQYF. Variable domain in full (rest from reference TRBV18 and TRBJ2-7): NAGVMQNPRHLVRRRGQEARLRCSPMKGHSHVYWYRQLPEEGLKFMVYLQKENIIDESGMPKERFSAEFPKEGPSILRIQQVVRGDSAAYFCASSPMGGYEQYFGPGTRLTVT.

Many counts were recorded for this clonotype. This chain uses TRBV12-3 or TRBV12-4 with TRBJ1-2; possible D gene TRBD1, 6 bases. V gave up 7 bases and J gave up 4 bases, with 13 bases separating them. CDR3 length equals 13 residues. CDR3 coding DNA: TGTGCCAGCATTTACGGACAGTCCTATGGCTACACCTTC. This sequence encodes CASIYGQSYGYTF.

The genes are TRBV20-1 and TRBJ1-2; maybe TRBD1 (6 bases). Trimming left V 5 bases short and J 7 bases short, with 11 bases between. The CDR3 is made up of 11 amino acids. Germline V gene lookup returns CDR1 DFQATT and CDR2 SNEGSKA (reference sequence). The CDR3 DNA reads as TGCAGTGCTTTGGACAGTGCTGGCTACACCTTC. Its translation is CSALDSAGYTF.

The chain recombines TRBV30 with TRBJ1-1; the D is unclear. Germline values: CDR1 GTSNPN, CDR2 SVGIG (reference sequence). The CDR3 is made up of 13 amino acids. The germline V and J ends were trimmed by 4 bases and 0 bases, with 9 bases remaining between them. The CDR3 loop reads CAWKVEMNTEAFF. For the CDR3, the DNA is TGTGCCTGGAAGGTCGAGATGAACACTGAAGCTTTCTTT.

In its sample, this clonotype was seen a few times. This chain links TRBV30 with TRBJ1-6; 7 nucleotides match TRBD1. Germline V CDR1 and CDR2: GTSNPN, SVGIG (reference sequence). V dropped 3 bases and J dropped 8; count of bases not matched to a gene: 7. This CDR3 region has 14 residues. The DNA for the CDR3 is TGTGCCTGGAGGGCTTGGGACAGCTATTCACCCCTCCACTTT. Amino acid sequence: CAWRAWDSYSPLHF.

V and J are TRBV6-1 and TRBJ1-2, with D possibly TRBD1 on 5 matching bases. V lost 6 bases and J 7 bases, leaving 15 bases between the germline ends. This CDR3 contains 13 residues. From germline, CDR1 is MNHNS and CDR2 SASEGT. CDR3 residues: CASSNRNLGGYTF. DNA for the CDR3: TGTGCCAGCAGCAACAGGAACTTGGGTGGCTACACCTTC.

This clonotype was observed at least ten times. This chain joins TRBV20-1 and TRBJ1-2; a possible D gene is TRBD1 (5 bases). The V end lost 5 bases, the J end lost 8 bases, and 27 bases lay between the germline ends. The germline V gene has CDR1 DFQATT and CDR2 SNEGSKA (reference sequence). The CDR3 is 16 residues long. In DNA form, the CDR3 reads TGCAGTGCTTTTGCACGGGCACAACGTCTACAGGACGGCTACACCTTC. Residues: CSAFARAQRLQDGYTF.

This clonotype has just a few counts. The chain recombines TRBV6-1 with TRBJ1-2; D is unclear. Trimming removed 6 bases at V and 4 bases at J, with 21 bases between. Germline V gene sequence: CDR1 MNHNS, CDR2 SASEGT. This CDR3 comprises 16 residues. CDR3 residues: CASRRTSSGDGYGYTF. In DNA form, the CDR3 reads TGTGCCAGCAGACGAACCTCGTCTGGGGATGGCTATGGCTACACCTTC.

This clonotype was seen many times. The chain links TRBV20-1 to TRBJ2-7; 9 bases line up with TRBD2. This CDR3 contains 14 residues. Germline V gene data show CDR1 as DFQATT and CDR2 as SNEGSKA (reference sequence). Unmatched junction bases numbered 8, after V lost 6 bases and J lost 2 bases. The chain's CDR3 is CSAKASGVTYEQYF. CDR3 in DNA: TGCAGTGCAAAGGCTAGCGGGGTAACCTACGAGCAGTACTTC.

The chain carries TRBV3-1 and TRBJ2-5; the match to TRBD2 covers 8 bases. CDR3 length: 15 residues. CDR1 is LGHDT, CDR2 YNNKEL, per germline (reference sequence). Trimming cost V 4 bases and J 5 bases; bases outside gene matches: 9. The CDR3: CASSPRWTSRETQYF. The CDR3 region has the DNA TGTGCCAGCAGCCCCCGCTGGACTAGCAGGGAGACCCAGTACTTC.

This clonotype was seen more than once but under ten times. CDR3 sequence: CASRKQGAQETQYF. CDR3 sequence (DNA): TGTGCCAGCAGGAAACAGGGGGCCCAAGAGACCCAGTACTTC. This chain connects TRBV2 to TRBJ2-5, with 9 bases aligning to TRBD1. Germline values: CDR1 SNHLY, CDR2 FYNNEI. V was clipped by 6 bases and J by 1 base; unmatched bases: 3. The CDR3 runs to 14 residues.

The rearrangement links TRBV9 to TRBJ2-5; D is unresolved. This CDR3 comprises 14 residues. The ends were cut back, 3 bases at V and 0 bases at J, with 9 bases in the middle. CDR1 and CDR2 from the germline V gene are SGDLS and YYNGEE. The CDR3: CASSARLHQETQYF. The CDR3 DNA reads TGTGCCAGCAGCGCCCGTTTGCACCAAGAGACCCAGTACTTC.

This clonotype has ten or more counts. The chain couples TRBV15 to TRBJ1-4; 7 bases fit TRBD1. CDR3 length equals 16 residues. J lost 4 bases, V lost 3 bases, and 8 bases had no gene match. Germline V gene sequence: CDR1 LNHNV, CDR2 YYDKDF (reference sequence). CDR3 DNA: TGTGCCACCAGCAGCCCTTACCGGGACAGTAATGAAAAACTGTTTTTT. Its protein is CATSSPYRDSNEKLFF.

There are a few counts of this clonotype. The chain combines TRBV24-1 with TRBJ2-5; D is unresolved. There are 11 residues in the CDR3. CDR1 is KGHDR and CDR2 is SFDVKD in the germline V gene. Trimming took 5 bases from V and 9 from J, leaving 9 bases between them. Written as DNA, the CDR3 is TGTGCCACCAGTGTAGCAGGAGCCCAGTACTTC. It translates to CATSVAGAQYF.

This clonotype came up a few times. CDR3 region: CSAKGTSGRANEQFF. The CDR3 DNA follows: TGCAGTGCAAAGGGGACTAGCGGGAGGGCCAATGAGCAGTTCTTC. V is TRBV20-1 and J is TRBJ2-1, with TRBD2 identical over 16 bases. CDR1 is DFQATT, CDR2 SNEGSKA, per germline (reference sequence). With V trimmed by 6 bases and J by 6 bases, 5 bases remained unmatched. The CDR3 sequence is 15 residues long.

The chain uses TRBV7-8 and TRBJ2-2, with D unclear. The V and J ends lost 4 bases and 4 bases respectively, with 10 bases between them. CDR1 is SGHVS and CDR2 is FQNEAQ in the germline V gene. The CDR3 loop spans 14 amino acids. CDR3: CASSSLGITGELFF. As DNA, the CDR3 is TGTGCCAGCAGCTCTCTAGGGATCACCGGGGAGCTGTTTTTT. Combining the CDR3 with reference TRBV7-8 and TRBJ2-2 gives the whole variable domain GAGVSQSPRYKVAKRGQDVALRCDPISGHVSLFWYQQALGQGPEFLTYFQNEAQLDKSGLPSDRFFAERPEGSVSTLKIQRTQQEDSAVYLCASSSLGITGELFFGEGSRLTVL.

This clonotype appeared a few times. This chain joins TRBV6-1 and TRBJ2-7; D is unclear. The germline V and J ends were trimmed by 8 bases and 3 bases, with 20 bases remaining between them. Germline lookup yields CDR1 MNHNS and CDR2 SASEGT. The CDR3 contains 15 residues. The CDR3 spells CASSIPGLKNYEQYF. The CDR3 nucleotides are TGTGCCAGCTCGATCCCCGGGCTGAAGAACTACGAGCAGTACTTC.